This is a list of T cell receptor beta chains from one sample in a study of blood T cell repertoires in COVID-19. The data were produced by immunoSEQ multiplex PCR, yet TCRdb's version contains in-frame clones alone and is incomplete. This sample has about 210,000 clones, with roughly nine tenths found just once. Sequencing was performed on peripheral blood. Every receptor here comes from a young man with acute or convalescent COVID-19. Each CDR3 is given without its conserved first and last residue. The order of the fields is V gene, D gene, J gene, CDR3 protein. The D gene is left open where the match is weak.

v_call: TRBV19; d_call: TRBD2; j_call: TRBJ2-3; cdr3_aa: ASSKVGLAGERTDTQY
v_call: TRBV4-1; d_call: .; j_call: TRBJ2-1; cdr3_aa: ASSQDGGGGIYNEQF
v_call: TRBV5-1; d_call: .; j_call: TRBJ1-5; cdr3_aa: ASSLTGIGNQPQH
v_call: TRBV11-2; d_call: .; j_call: TRBJ1-1; cdr3_aa: ASSISFRENTEAF
v_call: TRBV13; d_call: .; j_call: TRBJ2-6; cdr3_aa: ASSLLVQEPSGANVLT
v_call: TRBV7-3; d_call: TRBD2; j_call: TRBJ2-3; cdr3_aa: ASRTSLGTTTDTQY
v_call: TRBV7-3; d_call: .; j_call: TRBJ1-1; cdr3_aa: ASSPGGGGTEAF
v_call: TRBV4-1; d_call: .; j_call: TRBJ1-4; cdr3_aa: ASSQGFLGLF
v_call: TRBV7-8; d_call: .; j_call: TRBJ1-4; cdr3_aa: ASSPPGNEKLF
v_call: TRBV15; d_call: .; j_call: TRBJ1-2; cdr3_aa: ATSDTSYGYT
v_call: TRBV6-5; d_call: .; j_call: TRBJ1-1; cdr3_aa: ASSHVAGGNTEAF
v_call: TRBV7-8; d_call: TRBD1; j_call: TRBJ2-1; cdr3_aa: ASSLAGQGANEQF
v_call: TRBV28; d_call: .; j_call: TRBJ1-2; cdr3_aa: ASNQVTYGYT
v_call: TRBV4-1; d_call: .; j_call: TRBJ2-2; cdr3_aa: ASSRQPTGPGELF
v_call: TRBV6-5; d_call: .; j_call: TRBJ1-5; cdr3_aa: ASSLMGSQPQH
v_call: TRBV6-6; d_call: TRBD2; j_call: TRBJ2-7; cdr3_aa: ASSRTSAELAYEQY
v_call: TRBV4-1; d_call: TRBD2; j_call: TRBJ2-3; cdr3_aa: ASKRGSSTDTQY
v_call: TRBV3-1/TRBV3-2; d_call: .; j_call: TRBJ2-5; cdr3_aa: ASSQKGAGETQY
v_call: TRBV27; d_call: .; j_call: TRBJ1-6; cdr3_aa: ASSLTPGGGGSPLH
v_call: TRBV4-1; d_call: .; j_call: TRBJ1-3; cdr3_aa: ASSPPGMSNTIY
v_call: TRBV28; d_call: .; j_call: TRBJ1-5; cdr3_aa: ASRGQNQPQH
v_call: TRBV15; d_call: TRBD2; j_call: TRBJ2-3; cdr3_aa: ASGWGPQY
v_call: TRBV7-9; d_call: TRBD1; j_call: TRBJ2-5; cdr3_aa: ASSWDREETQY
v_call: TRBV27; d_call: .; j_call: TRBJ1-5; cdr3_aa: ASSFWAGGSNQPQH
v_call: TRBV28; d_call: TRBD1; j_call: TRBJ2-7; cdr3_aa: ASSLGDRVYEQY
v_call: TRBV19; d_call: TRBD1; j_call: TRBJ2-1; cdr3_aa: ASSSGTVNEQF
v_call: TRBV6-5; d_call: .; j_call: TRBJ2-7; cdr3_aa: ASSYRPQGSYEQY
v_call: TRBV19; d_call: .; j_call: TRBJ1-4; cdr3_aa: ASSIWGANEKLF
v_call: TRBV4-1; d_call: TRBD2; j_call: TRBJ2-2; cdr3_aa: ASSRQDIASGSGTGELF
v_call: TRBV24-1; d_call: .; j_call: TRBJ2-1; cdr3_aa: ATSDRGDEQF
v_call: TRBV6-5; d_call: .; j_call: TRBJ1-1; cdr3_aa: ASSYSRPVLEAF
v_call: TRBV24-1; d_call: .; j_call: TRBJ1-1; cdr3_aa: APDLGERAEAF
v_call: TRBV4-1; d_call: .; j_call: TRBJ2-2; cdr3_aa: ASSQESVHTGELF
v_call: TRBV5-1; d_call: TRBD1; j_call: TRBJ1-4; cdr3_aa: ASSLSGTGHEKLF
v_call: TRBV19; d_call: .; j_call: TRBJ1-2; cdr3_aa: ASADRPSYGYT
v_call: TRBV29-1; d_call: .; j_call: TRBJ1-2; cdr3_aa: SGGQSNYGYT
v_call: TRBV3-1/TRBV3-2; d_call: .; j_call: TRBJ2-1; cdr3_aa: ASSRSFLSHNEQF
v_call: TRBV2; d_call: .; j_call: TRBJ2-7; cdr3_aa: ASSANYEQY
v_call: TRBV11-2; d_call: TRBD1; j_call: TRBJ2-4; cdr3_aa: ASSLVTGVNIQY
v_call: TRBV19; d_call: .; j_call: TRBJ1-5; cdr3_aa: ASSIVIQVFSNQPQH
v_call: TRBV18; d_call: .; j_call: TRBJ2-1; cdr3_aa: ASSPLSGREQF
v_call: TRBV11-2; d_call: TRBD2; j_call: TRBJ2-1; cdr3_aa: ASSSRTSGYNEQF
v_call: TRBV19; d_call: .; j_call: TRBJ2-2; cdr3_aa: ASSIGLVNTGELF